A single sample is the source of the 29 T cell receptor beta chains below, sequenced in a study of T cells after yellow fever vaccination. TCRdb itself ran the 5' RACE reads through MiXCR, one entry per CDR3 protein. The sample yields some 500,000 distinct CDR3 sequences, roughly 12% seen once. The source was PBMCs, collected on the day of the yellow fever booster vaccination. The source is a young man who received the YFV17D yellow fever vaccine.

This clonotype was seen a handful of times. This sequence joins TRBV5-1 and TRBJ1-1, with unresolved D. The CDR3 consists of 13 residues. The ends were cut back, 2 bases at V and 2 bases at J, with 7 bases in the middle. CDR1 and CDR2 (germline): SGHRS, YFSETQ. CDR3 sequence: CASSFTTNTEAFF. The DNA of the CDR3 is TGCGCCAGCAGCTTCACCACCAACACTGAAGCTTTCTTT.

The DNA of the CDR3 is TGCAGTGCAAACTCGGCGGGACAGGCCTACGAGCAGTACTTC. This translates into CSANSAGQAYEQYF. The chain has TRBV20-1 and TRBJ2-7; TRBD1 matches at 8 bases. The CDR3 is made up of 14 amino acids. V dropped 6 bases and J dropped 2; count of bases not matched to a gene: 9. The germline V gene has CDR1 DFQATT and CDR2 SNEGSKA (reference sequence).

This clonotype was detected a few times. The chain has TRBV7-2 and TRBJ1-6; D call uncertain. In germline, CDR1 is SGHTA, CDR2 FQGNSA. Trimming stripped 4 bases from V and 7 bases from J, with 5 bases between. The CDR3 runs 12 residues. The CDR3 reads CASSSMNSPLHF. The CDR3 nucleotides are TGTGCCAGCAGCTCCATGAATTCACCCCTCCACTTT. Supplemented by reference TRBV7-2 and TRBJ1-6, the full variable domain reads GAGVSQSPSNKVTEKGKDVELRCDPISGHTALYWYRQSLGQGLEFLIYFQGNSAPDKSGLPSDRFSAERTGGSVSTLTIQRTQQEDSAVYLCASSSMNSPLHFGNGTRLTVT.

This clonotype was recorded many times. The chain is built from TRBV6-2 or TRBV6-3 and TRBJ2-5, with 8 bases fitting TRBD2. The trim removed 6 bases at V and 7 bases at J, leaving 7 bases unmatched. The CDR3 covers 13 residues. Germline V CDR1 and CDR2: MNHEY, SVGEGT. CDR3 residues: CASRSSGARTQYF. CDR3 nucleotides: TGTGCCAGCAGGAGTAGCGGGGCCCGGACCCAGTACTTC.

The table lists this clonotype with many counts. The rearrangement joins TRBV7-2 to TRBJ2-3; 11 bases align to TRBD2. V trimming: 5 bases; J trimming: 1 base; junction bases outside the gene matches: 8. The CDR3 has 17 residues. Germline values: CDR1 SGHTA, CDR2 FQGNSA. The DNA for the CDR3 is TGTGCCAGCAGCCGTGCTAGCGGGAGGTGGGGCACAGATACGCAGTATTTT. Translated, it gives CASSRASGRWGTDTQYF.

CDR3 residues: CASSYLAGKQETQYF. The CDR3 nucleotides are TGCGCCAGCAGCTACCTGGCGGGGAAACAAGAGACCCAGTACTTC. The chain links TRBV5-1 to TRBJ2-5; tentatively, D is TRBD2 (6 bases). Germline assignment: CDR1 SGHRS and CDR2 YFSETQ. The CDR3 sequence is 15 residues long. V gave up 3 bases and J gave up 2 bases, with 14 bases separating them.

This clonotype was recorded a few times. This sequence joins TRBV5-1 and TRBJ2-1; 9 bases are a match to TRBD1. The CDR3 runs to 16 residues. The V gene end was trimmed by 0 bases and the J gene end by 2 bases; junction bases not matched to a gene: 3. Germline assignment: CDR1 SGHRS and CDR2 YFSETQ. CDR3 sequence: CASSLEQGATYNEQFF. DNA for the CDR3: TGCGCCAGCAGCTTGGAACAGGGGGCGACCTACAATGAGCAGTTCTTC.

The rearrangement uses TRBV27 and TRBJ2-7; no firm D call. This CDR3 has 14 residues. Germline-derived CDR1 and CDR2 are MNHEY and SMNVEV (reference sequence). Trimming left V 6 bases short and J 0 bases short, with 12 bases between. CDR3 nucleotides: TGTGCCAGCAGCCTCACCCCGAGCTCCTACGAGCAGTACTTC. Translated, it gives CASSLTPSSYEQYF.

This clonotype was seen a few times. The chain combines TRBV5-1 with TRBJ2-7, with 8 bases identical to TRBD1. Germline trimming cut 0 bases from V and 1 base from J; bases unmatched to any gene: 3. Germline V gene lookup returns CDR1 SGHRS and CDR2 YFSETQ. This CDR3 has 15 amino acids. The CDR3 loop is CASSLGGQGSYEQYF. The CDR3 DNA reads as TGCGCCAGCAGCTTGGGCGGACAGGGATCCTACGAGCAGTACTTC.

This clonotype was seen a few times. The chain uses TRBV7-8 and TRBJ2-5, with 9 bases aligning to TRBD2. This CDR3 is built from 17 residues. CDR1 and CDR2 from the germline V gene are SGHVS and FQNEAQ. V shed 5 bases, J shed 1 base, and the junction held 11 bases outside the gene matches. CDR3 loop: CASSPRGLAGSQETQYF. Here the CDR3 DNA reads TGTGCCAGCAGCCCCCGGGGGCTAGCGGGAAGCCAAGAGACCCAGTACTTC.

The chain's CDR3 is CASQVSGTYEQYF. The CDR3 DNA reads TGTGCCAGCCAGGTTAGCGGGACCTACGAGCAGTACTTC. The chain employs TRBV7-9 and TRBJ2-7; 8 bases agree with TRBD2. The CDR3 runs to 13 residues. Germline assignment: CDR1 SEHNR and CDR2 FQNEAQ (reference sequence). J gave up 2 bases and V 8 bases, and 5 bases lay outside the gene matches.

The CDR3 loop reads CASSLVGGLRRGGDGYTF. CDR3 sequence (DNA): TGTGCCAGCAGTTTAGTTGGCGGGTTACGGAGGGGAGGGGATGGCTACACCTTC. This rearrangement joins TRBV2 to TRBJ1-2; TRBD1 might be the D (5 bases). Deletions cut 5 bases from V and 6 bases from J, with 28 bases between. Germline lookup yields CDR1 SNHLY and CDR2 FYNNEI. The CDR3 totals 18 residues.

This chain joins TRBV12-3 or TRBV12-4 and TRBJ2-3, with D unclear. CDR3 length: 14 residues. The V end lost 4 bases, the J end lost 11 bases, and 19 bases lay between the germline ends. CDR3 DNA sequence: TGTGCCAGCAGTTCGACAAGGACGGGTTCTGGGCAGTATTTT. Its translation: CASSSTRTGSGQYF.

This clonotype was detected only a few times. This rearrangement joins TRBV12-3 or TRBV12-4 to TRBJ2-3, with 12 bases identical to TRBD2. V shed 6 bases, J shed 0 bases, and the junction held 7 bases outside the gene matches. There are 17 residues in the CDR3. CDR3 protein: CASSLRGLAGSTDTQYF. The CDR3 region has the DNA TGTGCCAGCAGCCTTCGAGGACTAGCGGGGAGCACAGATACGCAGTATTTT.

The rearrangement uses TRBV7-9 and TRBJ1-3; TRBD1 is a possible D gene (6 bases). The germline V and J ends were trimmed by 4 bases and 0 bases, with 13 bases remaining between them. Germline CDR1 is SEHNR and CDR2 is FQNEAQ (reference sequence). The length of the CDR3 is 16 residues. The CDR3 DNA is TGTGCCAGCAGCTGGAGGACAGCGAACTCTGGAAACACCATATATTTT. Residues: CASSWRTANSGNTIYF.

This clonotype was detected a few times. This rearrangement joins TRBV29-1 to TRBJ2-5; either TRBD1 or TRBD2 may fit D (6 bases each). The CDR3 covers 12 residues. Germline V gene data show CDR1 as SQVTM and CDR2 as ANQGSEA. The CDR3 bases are TGCAGTTTCTGGGGGGCCGAAGAGACCCAGTACTTC. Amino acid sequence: CSFWGAEETQYF. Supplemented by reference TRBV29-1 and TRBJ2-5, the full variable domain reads SAVISQKPSRDICQRGTSLTIQCQVDSQVTMMFWYRQQPGQSLTLIATANQGSEATYESGFVIDKFPISRPNLTFSTLTVSNMSPEDSSIYLCSFWGAEETQYFGPGTRLLVL.

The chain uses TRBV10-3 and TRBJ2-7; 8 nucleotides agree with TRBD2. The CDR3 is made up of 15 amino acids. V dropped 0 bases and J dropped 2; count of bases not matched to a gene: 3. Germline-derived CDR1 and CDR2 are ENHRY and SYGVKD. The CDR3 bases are TGTGCCATCAGTGAGTCTGCGGGAGGAACCTACGAGCAGTACTTC. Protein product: CAISESAGGTYEQYF.

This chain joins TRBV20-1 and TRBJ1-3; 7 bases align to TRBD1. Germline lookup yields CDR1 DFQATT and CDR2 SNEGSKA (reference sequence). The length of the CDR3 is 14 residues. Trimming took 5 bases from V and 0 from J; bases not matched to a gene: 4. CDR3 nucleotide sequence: TGCAGTGCTGCACAGGGGACCTCTGGAAACACCATATATTTT. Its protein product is CSAAQGTSGNTIYF.

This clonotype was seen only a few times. The CDR3 spells CASSHGSNQPQHF. The DNA for the CDR3 is TGTGCCAGCAGCCACGGGAGCAATCAGCCCCAGCATTTT. This sequence joins TRBV6-1 and TRBJ1-5; no clear D gene. CDR1 MNHNS and CDR2 SASEGT come from the germline V gene. Between the trimmed V and J ends, which lost 6 bases and 1 base, there was a span of 7 bases. This CDR3 contains 13 residues.

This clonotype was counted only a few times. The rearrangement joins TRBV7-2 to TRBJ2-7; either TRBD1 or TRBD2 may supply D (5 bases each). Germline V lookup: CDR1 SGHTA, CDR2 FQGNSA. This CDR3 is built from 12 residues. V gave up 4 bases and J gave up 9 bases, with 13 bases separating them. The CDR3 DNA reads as TGTGCCAGCAGCTCAGGGACCCCCGCGCAGTACTTC. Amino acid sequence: CASSSGTPAQYF.

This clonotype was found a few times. In nucleotides, the CDR3 is TGTGCCAGCAGTGAGTCGCCATCCAGGGGGCTCACTGAAGCTTTCTTT. Amino acid sequence: CASSESPSRGLTEAFF. This chain uses TRBV25-1 with TRBJ1-1; TRBD1 agrees at 8 bases. Unmatched junction bases numbered 10, after V lost 3 bases and J lost 4 bases. Germline-derived CDR1 and CDR2 are MGHDK and SYGVNS. The CDR3 spans 16 residues. Filled out from reference TRBV25-1 and TRBJ1-1, the complete variable domain reads EADIYQTPRYLVIGTGKKITLECSQTMGHDKMYWYQQDPGMELHLIHYSYGVNSTEKGDLSSESTVSRIRTEHFPLTLESARPSHTSQYLCASSESPSRGLTEAFFGQGTRLTVV.

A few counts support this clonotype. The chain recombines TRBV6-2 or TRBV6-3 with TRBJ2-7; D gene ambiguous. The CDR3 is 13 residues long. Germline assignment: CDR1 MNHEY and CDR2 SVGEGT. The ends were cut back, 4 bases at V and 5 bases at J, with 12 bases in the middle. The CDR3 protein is CASSFVFYNEQYF. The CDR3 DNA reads TGTGCCAGCAGTTTCGTCTTCTACAACGAGCAGTACTTC.

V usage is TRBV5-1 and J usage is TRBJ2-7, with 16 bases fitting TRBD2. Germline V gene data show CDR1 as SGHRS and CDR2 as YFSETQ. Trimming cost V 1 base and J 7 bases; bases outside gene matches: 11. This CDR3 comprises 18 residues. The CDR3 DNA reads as TGCGCCAGCAGCTTGAGCTACGGGCCGGGACTAGCGGGAGGGGAGCAGTACTTC. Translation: CASSLSYGPGLAGGEQYF.

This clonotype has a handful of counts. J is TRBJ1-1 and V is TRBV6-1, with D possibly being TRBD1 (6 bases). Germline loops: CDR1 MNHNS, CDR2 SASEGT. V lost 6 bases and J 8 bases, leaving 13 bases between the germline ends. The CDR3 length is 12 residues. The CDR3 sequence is CASSEGVIEAFF. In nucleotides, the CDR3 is TGTGCCAGCAGCGAGGGGGTGATAGAAGCTTTCTTT.

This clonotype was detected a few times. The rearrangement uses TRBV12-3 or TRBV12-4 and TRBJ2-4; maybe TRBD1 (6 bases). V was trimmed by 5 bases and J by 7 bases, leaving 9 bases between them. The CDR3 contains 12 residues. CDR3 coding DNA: TGTGCCAGCAGTCAGGACAGCAACATTCAGTACTTC. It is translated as CASSQDSNIQYF.

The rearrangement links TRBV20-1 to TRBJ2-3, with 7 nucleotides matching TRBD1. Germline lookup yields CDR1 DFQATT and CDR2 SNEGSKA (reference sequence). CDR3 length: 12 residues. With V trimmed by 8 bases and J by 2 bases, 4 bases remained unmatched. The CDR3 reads CSSGQDTDTQYF. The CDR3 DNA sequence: TGCAGTTCCGGACAGGACACAGATACGCAGTATTTT.

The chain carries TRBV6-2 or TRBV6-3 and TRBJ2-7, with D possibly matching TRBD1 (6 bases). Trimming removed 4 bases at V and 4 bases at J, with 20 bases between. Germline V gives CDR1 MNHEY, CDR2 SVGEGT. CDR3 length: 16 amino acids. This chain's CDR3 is CASSSMFGQPGYEQYF. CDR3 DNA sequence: TGTGCCAGCAGTTCAATGTTCGGACAGCCGGGGTACGAGCAGTACTTC.

Written as DNA, the CDR3 is TGCAGTGCTAGGACTAGCCCCTACAATGAGCAGTTCTTC. The encoded protein is CSARTSPYNEQFF. V is TRBV20-1 and J is TRBJ2-1, with TRBD2 identical over 7 bases. The CDR3 is 13 amino acids. Trimming at V came to 3 bases and at J to 2 bases, leaving 1 base not matched to a gene. Germline V gene sequence: CDR1 DFQATT, CDR2 SNEGSKA (reference sequence).

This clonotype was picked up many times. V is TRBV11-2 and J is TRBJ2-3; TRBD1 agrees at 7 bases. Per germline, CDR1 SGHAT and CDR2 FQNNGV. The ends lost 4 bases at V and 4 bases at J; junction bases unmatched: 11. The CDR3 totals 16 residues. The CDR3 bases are TGTGCCAGCAGCTCTGGACAGGAATTGCTCTCAGATACGCAGTATTTT. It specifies CASSSGQELLSDTQYF.